This TCR beta chain was obtained from a study of blood T cell repertoires in COVID-19. Across the whole study: The United States, Italy and Spain were the sources of the acute and convalescent COVID-19 samples. From T cells, B-cell-depleted T cells, or PBMCs came the material, which was cDNA or gDNA.

Per the original methods: Nucleated cell number was recorded as an estimate derived from reference gene primer amplification. Profiled with immunoSEQ multiplex PCR; TCRdb holds only in-frame clones, not every one. From that table come the V and J calls and clone size; the DNA was used to work out D and trimming. The profile covers 200,000 to 300,000 clones, with about 79% appearing a single time and more than 9.5% taken by the ten largest. Germline V lookup: CDR1 SGHRS, CDR2 YFSETQ. The CDR3 extends over 15 amino acids. V lost 0 bases and J lost 0, with 9 bases in between. The sample taken for sequencing was peripheral blood. The origin of this receptor is an elderly woman with acute or convalescent COVID-19. This chain joins TRBV5-1 and TRBJ1-1; D gene ambiguous. This CDR3 is CASSLEEGVNTEAFF. The CDR3 DNA reads as TGCGCCAGCAGCTTGGAGGAGGGAGTGAACACTGAAGCTTTCTTT.